This TCR beta chain comes out of a study of control samples from healthy donors and cancer patients. The V end lost 5 bases, the J end lost 5 bases, and 9 bases lay between the germline ends. Per germline, CDR1 SSHAT and CDR2 FNYEAQ (reference sequence). CDR3 length equals 12 residues. Sequencing was performed with immunoSEQ multiplex PCR; in TCRdb, only in-frame clones are kept and a portion is missing. The sample carries about 180,000 clones, around nine tenths recorded once. The chain has TRBV7-7 and TRBJ2-5; D is uncertain. The sample consisted of blood. This sequence originates from a man in his thirties or forties in good health. CDR3 sequence reads: CASSPSVETQYF. CDR3 bases: TGTGCCAGCAGCCCGTCGGTGGAGACCCAGTACTTC.